The source of this T cell receptor (beta chain) is a study of OX40 agonist ivuxolimab in advanced cancers. Across the whole study: The patients got ivuxolimab, which is an agonistic anti-OX40 (CD134) antibody. The eligibility criteria allowed prior anti-PD-1, anti-PD-L1 or anti-CTLA-4 therapy, and approximately 42% had some.

V lost 3 bases to trimming and J lost 5 bases; unmatched junction nucleotides: 3. This CDR3 spans 14 amino acids. Germline values: CDR1 SGHRS, CDR2 YFSETQ. The table came from immunoSEQ multiplex PCR; TCRdb's copy has only in-frame clones and leaves some out. Of 30,000 to 40,000 clones in the sample, around 80% were seen once. This TCR was sampled from an adult with an advanced solid tumor such as melanoma, head and neck, liver or kidney cancer. This material consisted of CD4+ or CD8+ T cells sorted from blood, taken in a trial of the OX40 agonist ivuxolimab. This sequence joins TRBV5-1 and TRBJ2-1, with TRBD1 matching 9 bases. The CDR3 DNA sequence: TGCGCCAGCAGCTCGTGGACAGGGGACAATGAGCAGTTCTTC. Protein: CASSSWTGDNEQFF.